What follows are 12 T cell receptor beta chains derived from one specimen sequenced in a study of T-cell memory formation after mild COVID-19. TCRdb re-derived calls from the 5' RACE reads in MiXCR, one entry per CDR3 protein. Among around 370,000 distinct CDR3 sequences listed, around a fifth were seen once. Sample: PBMCs or a T cell subset sorted from them (not recorded which). These receptors were taken from an adult woman who had mild COVID-19 (a few samples of this study predate the infection). Cell type and time point are not known.

The count of this clonotype is one. The CDR3 protein is CASSLGYRGGDQPQHF. Written as DNA, the CDR3 is TGTGCCAGCAGTTTAGGGTACAGAGGGGGGGATCAGCCCCAGCATTTT. The V gene is TRBV27, the J gene TRBJ1-5, with D perhaps TRBD1 (6 bases). The V gene lost 2 bases and the J gene lost 5 bases, with 16 bases spanning the gap. The length of the CDR3 is 16 residues. Germline CDR1 MNHEY, CDR2 SMNVEV (reference sequence).

The chain combines TRBV9 with TRBJ2-3; D possibly corresponds to TRBD2 (6 bases). The CDR3 is made up of 16 amino acids. The V gene lost 6 bases and the J gene lost 0 bases, with 17 bases spanning the gap. The V gene's germline CDR1 is SGDLS and CDR2 YYNGEE. The CDR3 loop reads CASTQGGIASTDTQYF. CDR3 sequence (DNA): TGTGCCAGCACCCAAGGAGGGATAGCGAGCACAGATACGCAGTATTTT.

The rearrangement links TRBV2 to TRBJ2-7; 10 nucleotides match TRBD2. V gave up 7 bases and J gave up 4 bases; unmatched junction bases: 4. The CDR3 consists of 13 residues. Germline lookup yields CDR1 SNHLY and CDR2 FYNNEI. The CDR3 protein is CASKSGRVYEQYF. The DNA for the CDR3 is TGTGCCAGCAAGAGCGGGAGGGTTTACGAGCAGTACTTC.

The table lists this clonotype with a few counts. This sequence joins TRBV27 and TRBJ2-2; 9 bases align to TRBD1. V shed 5 bases and J 4 bases; nucleotides not matched to a gene: 8. Germline CDR1 is MNHEY and CDR2 is SMNVEV (reference sequence). CDR3 length: 16 amino acids. In nucleotides, the CDR3 is TGTGCCAGCAGTAACTTCCGGGACAGGGTCACCGGGGAGCTGTTTTTT. This encodes CASSNFRDRVTGELFF.

The genes are TRBV20-1 and TRBJ1-1; 8 bases agree with TRBD1. The V gene end was trimmed by 7 bases and the J gene end by 6 bases; junction bases not matched to a gene: 16. Germline-derived CDR1 and CDR2 are DFQATT and SNEGSKA (reference sequence). This CDR3 region has 15 residues. This chain's CDR3 is CSVTPADRVYPEAFF. The CDR3 coding sequence is TGCAGTGTCACACCCGCGGACAGGGTGTATCCTGAAGCTTTCTTT.

This clonotype occurred a few times. This chain uses TRBV4-3 with TRBJ2-1; D may be TRBD2 (5 bases). Trimming removed 4 bases at V and 1 base at J, with 11 bases between. Germline V gene sequence: CDR1 LGHNA, CDR2 YSLEER. This CDR3 is 15 amino acids long. The CDR3 spells CASSPAVASYNEQFF. In nucleotides, the CDR3 is TGCGCCAGCAGCCCAGCGGTGGCTTCCTACAATGAGCAGTTCTTC.

The chain recombines TRBV30 with TRBJ2-3; 9 nucleotides match TRBD2. Looked up from germline, CDR1 is GTSNPN and CDR2 is SVGIG (reference sequence). The CDR3 is 14 amino acids. The CDR3 protein is CASNSGGNTDTQYF. As DNA, the CDR3 is TGTGCGTCGAATAGCGGGGGTAACACAGATACGCAGTATTTT.

The chain has TRBV20-1 and TRBJ2-1; the D gene is possibly TRBD1 (6 bases). Germline values: CDR1 DFQATT, CDR2 SNEGSKA (reference sequence). Trimming took 8 bases from V and 4 from J, leaving 18 bases between them. This CDR3 region has 14 residues. The CDR3 nucleotides are TGCAGTACTTCCACAGGGCCAGGTTACAATGAGCAGTTCTTC. It yields the protein CSTSTGPGYNEQFF.

The chain employs TRBV30 and TRBJ2-7; 7 bases agree with TRBD1. This CDR3 is built from 11 residues. Germline loops: CDR1 GTSNPN, CDR2 SVGIG (reference sequence). Trimming took 1 base from V and 6 from J; bases not matched to a gene: 0. Here the CDR3 DNA reads TGTGCCTGGAGTGAGGGGGCCGAGCAGTACTTC. Translation gives CAWSEGAEQYF.

In its sample, this clonotype was seen a few times. For the CDR3, the DNA is TGTGCCACCAGTGCCGGGGACCGAACTGAAGCTTTCTTT. Its protein is CATSAGDRTEAFF. The chain uses TRBV24-1 and TRBJ1-1; D possibly corresponds to TRBD1 (5 bases). CDR1 is KGHDR, CDR2 SFDVKD, per germline. The CDR3 consists of 13 residues. Trimming shortened V by 5 bases and J by 5 bases, and 11 bases separated the two germline ends.

The chain carries TRBV12-3 or TRBV12-4 and TRBJ1-2; possibly TRBD1 for D (6 bases). Trimming removed 3 bases at V and 3 bases at J, with 14 bases between. The CDR3 is made up of 15 amino acids. CDR3 protein: CASSFWGRADYGYTF. The CDR3 nucleotides are TGTGCCAGCAGTTTCTGGGGGCGGGCGGACTATGGCTACACCTTC.

This chain uses TRBV9 with TRBJ1-4; 7 bases map to TRBD1. Germline loops: CDR1 SGDLS, CDR2 YYNGEE. This CDR3 contains 15 residues. V was pared by 4 bases and J by 2 bases, with 5 bases of the junction left unmatched. The CDR3 here is CASSSQQGTNEKLFF. The DNA for the CDR3 is TGTGCCAGCAGCTCCCAACAGGGGACTAATGAAAAACTGTTTTTT.